The present T cell receptor beta chain was sequenced within a study of T cells in Graves' hyperthyroidism and ophthalmopathy. Regarding the study as a whole: Using 13 V-J features, a model discriminated ophthalmopathy from stable hyperthyroidism.

Amplification yielded TCR beta CDR3 regions, with RNA transcripts as the source. When the TCR CDR3 underwent first-round RT-PCR, the HTBI primer set was used. TCRdb used MiXCR to reprocess the multiplex PCR reads, holding one entry per CDR3 protein. The data contain about 420,000 distinct CDR3 sequences, about 15% of them singletons. V lost 1 base, J lost 6 bases, and 12 bases lay in between. CDR3 length equals 15 residues. CDR1 and CDR2 from the germline V gene are SEHNR and FQNEAQ (reference sequence). Pregnant or lactating patients were excluded, as were those with uncontrolled infection or other autoimmune disease. From approximately 9.3 ml of fresh peripheral blood, PBMCs were isolated. Concerning this clonotype: Its antigen is unknown.

The TCR comes from a woman aged 18 to 35 with Graves' hyperthyroidism. Material: blood. The V gene is TRBV7-9, the J gene TRBJ1-4, with a weak D call TRBD1 (5 bases). CDR3 bases: TGTGCCAGCAGCTTAGGCAACTCCAGGGATGAAAAACTGTTTTTT. Amino acids: CASSLGNSRDEKLFF.